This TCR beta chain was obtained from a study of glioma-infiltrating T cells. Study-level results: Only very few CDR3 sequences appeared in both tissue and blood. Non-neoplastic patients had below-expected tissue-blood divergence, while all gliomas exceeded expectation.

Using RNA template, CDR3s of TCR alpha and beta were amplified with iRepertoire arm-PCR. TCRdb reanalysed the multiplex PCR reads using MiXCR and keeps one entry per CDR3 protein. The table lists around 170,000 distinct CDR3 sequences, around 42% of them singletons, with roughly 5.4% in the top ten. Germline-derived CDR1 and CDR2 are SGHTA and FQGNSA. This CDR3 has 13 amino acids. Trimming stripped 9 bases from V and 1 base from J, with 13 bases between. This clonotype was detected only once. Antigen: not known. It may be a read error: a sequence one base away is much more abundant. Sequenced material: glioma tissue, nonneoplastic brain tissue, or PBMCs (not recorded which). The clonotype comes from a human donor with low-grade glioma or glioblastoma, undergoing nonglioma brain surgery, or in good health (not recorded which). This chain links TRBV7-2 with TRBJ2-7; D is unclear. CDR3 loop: CARSATHSYEQYF. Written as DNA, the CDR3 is TGTGCCAGAAGCGCGACACATTCCTACGAGCAGTACTTC.